A single sample gave rise to the 25 T cell receptor beta chains below, sequenced in a study of T cells in Graves' hyperthyroidism and ophthalmopathy. Researchers took RNA transcripts and amplified the TCR beta CDR3 regions from them. HTBI primers drove first-round RT-PCR of the TCR CDR3. A single record per CDR3 protein comes from TCRdb applying MiXCR to the multiplex PCR reads. The sample yields about 540,000 distinct CDR3 sequences, 46% seen once. The sample consisted of peripheral blood or thyroid tissue (not recorded which). These receptor sequences come from a woman aged 18-30 years with Graves' hyperthyroidism.

This clonotype has ten or more counts. CDR3 sequence reads: CSVLLWGGELFF. For the CDR3, the DNA is TGCAGCGTTTTACTGTGGGGCGGGGAGCTGTTTTTT. The chain has TRBV29-1 and TRBJ2-2, with D hard to call. Germline V lookup: CDR1 SQVTM, CDR2 ANQGSEA. This CDR3 region has 12 residues. V lost 5 bases and J lost 7, with 11 bases in between.

As regards this clonotype: Given a much more abundant clone one base away, this may be a read error. The CDR3 does not close with the conserved phenylalanine or tryptophan, likely indicating a read error. V is TRBV24-1 and J is TRBJ2-7; 14 bases line up with TRBD2. This CDR3 comprises 16 residues. V lost 4 bases to trimming and J lost 6 bases; unmatched junction nucleotides: 7. Germline values: CDR1 KGHDR, CDR2 SFDVKD. CDR3 in DNA: TGTGCCACCAGTGACTCCGGGACTAGCGGGAGCGGCGAGCAGTACCTC. Translating gives CATSDSGTSGSGEQYL.

J is TRBJ2-7 and V is TRBV24-1; 14 bases align to TRBD2. Germline values: CDR1 KGHDR, CDR2 SFDVKD. The CDR3 sequence is 18 residues long. J was trimmed by 5 bases and V by 2 bases; bases with no gene match: 10. In nucleotides, the CDR3 is TGTGCCACCAGTGATTCCCAGGGGACTAGCGGGAGAGATGACGAGCAGTACTTC. Residues: CATSDSQGTSGRDDEQYF.

The chain uses TRBV29-1 and TRBJ1-2, with 11 bases lining up with TRBD1. Germline V lookup: CDR1 SQVTM, CDR2 ANQGSEA. With 8 bases clipped from V and 5 bases from J, the junction kept 7 bases outside the gene matches. CDR3 length: 13 amino acids. CDR3 amino acids: CSQGQGVLYGYTF. CDR3 bases: TGCAGCCAGGGACAGGGGGTACTATATGGCTACACCTTC.

Worth noting for this clonotype: No conserved phenylalanine or tryptophan is present at the end of the CDR3, so a read error is the likely explanation. The genes are TRBV20-1 and TRBJ1-1, with D possibly TRBD1 on 5 matching bases. Trimming shortened V by 6 bases and J by 5 bases, and 13 bases separated the two germline ends. CDR3 length: 12 residues. Per germline, CDR1 DFQATT and CDR2 SNEGSKA (reference sequence). CDR3 residues: CSALSRGTEAFL. Here the CDR3 DNA reads TGCAGTGCCCTTTCCCGGGGGACTGAAGCTTTCCTT.

The genes are TRBV20-1 and TRBJ1-4, with 9 bases aligning to TRBD1. With 6 bases clipped from V and 13 bases from J, the junction kept 6 bases outside the gene matches. CDR1 is DFQATT and CDR2 is SNEGSKA in the germline V gene (reference sequence). The CDR3 sequence is 11 residues long. This chain's CDR3 is CSARGQGRLFF. The CDR3 DNA reads TGCAGTGCCCGGGGACAGGGTCGACTGTTTTTT.

This chain links TRBV20-1 with TRBJ2-7; 7 nucleotides line up with TRBD2. Germline V CDR1 and CDR2: DFQATT, SNEGSKA (reference sequence). The CDR3 runs to 15 residues. V dropped 1 base and J dropped 8; count of bases not matched to a gene: 14. The CDR3 spells CSARVPLAEPTQQYF. CDR3 nucleotide sequence: TGCAGTGCTAGAGTACCTCTAGCGGAGCCTACGCAGCAGTACTTC.

The J gene is TRBJ2-5, the V gene TRBV7-9; 8 bases map to TRBD2. This CDR3 contains 14 residues. The germline CDR1 and CDR2 sequences are SEHNR and FQNEAQ (reference sequence). The V gene end was trimmed by 5 bases and the J gene end by 4 bases; junction bases not matched to a gene: 6. CDR3 sequence: CASSPTSGAETQYF. In DNA form, the CDR3 reads TGTGCCAGCAGCCCAACTAGCGGAGCAGAGACCCAGTACTTC.

This clonotype was observed once. The chain recombines TRBV7-2 with TRBJ2-5, with 7 bases aligning to TRBD2. The length of the CDR3 is 15 residues. The germline V gene encodes CDR1 SGHTA and CDR2 FQGNSA. Losses at the gene ends were 5 bases for V and 3 bases for J; bases not matched to a gene: 9. CDR3 protein: CASSPGLLTKETQYF. In DNA, the CDR3 is TGTGCCAGCAGCCCGGGACTACTCACTAAAGAGACCCAGTACTTC.

This clonotype has only a few counts. The rearrangement uses TRBV11-3 and TRBJ1-4; D gene ambiguous. Germline lookup yields CDR1 SGHNT and CDR2 YENEEA. Between the trimmed V and J ends, which lost 5 bases and 1 base, there was a span of 8 bases. The CDR3 is 14 amino acids. This CDR3 reads CASSPHRTNEKLFF. CDR3 in DNA: TGTGCCAGCAGCCCCCACAGAACTAATGAAAAACTGTTTTTT.

This clonotype appeared a few times. The chain combines TRBV7-9 with TRBJ2-5; no firm D call. CDR1 and CDR2 from the germline V gene are SEHNR and FQNEAQ (reference sequence). The V end lost 1 base, the J end lost 4 bases, and 13 bases lay between the germline ends. The CDR3 length is 15 residues. For the CDR3, the DNA is TGTGCCAGCAGCTTAGTTGAAGTTTTCGGAGAGACCCAGTACTTC. Its translation: CASSLVEVFGETQYF. The entire variable domain, with the rest obtained from reference TRBV7-9 and TRBJ2-5, is as follows: DTGVSQNPRHKITKRGQNVTFRCDPISEHNRLYWYRQTLGQGPEFLTYFQNEAQLEKSRLLSDRFSAERPKGSFSTLEIQRTEQGDSAMYLCASSLVEVFGETQYFGPGTRLLVL.

The V call is TRBV20-1, the J call TRBJ2-5, with 9 bases matching TRBD2. CDR3 length equals 14 residues. Germline V lookup: CDR1 DFQATT, CDR2 SNEGSKA (reference sequence). With 0 bases clipped from V and 5 bases from J, the junction kept 4 bases outside the gene matches. In DNA, the CDR3 is TGCAGTGCTAGAGAGCTAGCGGGAATGGAGACCCAGTACTTC. It translates to CSARELAGMETQYF.

V gene TRBV10-3 combines with J gene TRBJ1-2; 10 bases are a match to TRBD1. The V gene's germline CDR1 is ENHRY and CDR2 SYGVKD. The CDR3 extends over 14 amino acids. V lost 3 bases, J lost 8 bases, and 6 bases stayed unmatched. CDR3 nucleotide sequence: TGTGCCATCAGTGAATCGGGACAGGGGTGGGGCTACACCTTC. Amino acids: CAISESGQGWGYTF.

This clonotype has ten or more counts. The J gene is TRBJ1-1, the V gene TRBV7-2; possibly TRBD1 for D (5 bases). Trimming removed 4 bases from V and 1 base from J, with 10 bases in between. CDR1 is SGHTA, CDR2 FQGNSA, per germline. The CDR3 has 14 residues. CDR3 amino acids: CASSSEGRNTEAFF. CDR3 coding DNA: TGTGCCAGCAGCTCAGAGGGGCGGAACACTGAAGCTTTCTTT.

The J gene is TRBJ2-5, the V gene TRBV9, with a tentative D call TRBD2 (6 bases). Deletions cut 2 bases from V and 4 bases from J, with 15 bases between. The CDR3 runs to 15 residues. Looked up from germline, CDR1 is SGDLS and CDR2 is YYNGEE. The CDR3 loop reads CASSVEGRERETQYF. DNA of the CDR3: TGTGCCAGCAGCGTGGAGGGACGAGAAAGAGAGACCCAGTACTTC.

This clonotype was seen repeatedly, ten times or more. The rearrangement links TRBV24-1 to TRBJ1-1; D is uncertain. V lost 3 bases and J lost 7, with 11 bases in between. The CDR3 consists of 13 residues. Germline V gene data show CDR1 as KGHDR and CDR2 as SFDVKD. In nucleotides, the CDR3 is TGTGCCACCAGTGATCCCGGGGTTAATGAAGCTTTCTTT. Translating gives CATSDPGVNEAFF.

This chain links TRBV7-2 with TRBJ1-6, with a weak D call TRBD1 (5 bases). V was clipped by 5 bases and J by 0 bases, with 17 bases between them. Germline CDR1 and CDR2: SGHTA and FQGNSA. This CDR3 contains 18 residues. The CDR3 is CASSVDGAPSSYNSPLHF. Here the CDR3 DNA reads TGTGCCAGCAGCGTAGACGGGGCCCCGAGCTCCTATAATTCACCCCTCCACTTT.

A remark on this clonotype: Sequence at one end of the junction differs from germline and may be a read error. The rearrangement joins TRBV2 to TRBJ1-1; 7 bases match TRBD1. Germline V gene sequence: CDR1 SNHLY, CDR2 FYNNEI. This CDR3 has 16 residues. The DNA of the CDR3 is TGTGCCAGCAGTGAAGCGGACGGGACAGTGAACAATGAAGCTTTCTTT. The encoded protein is CASSEADGTVNNEAFF.

To note about this clonotype: A much larger clone sits a single nucleotide away, making a read error possible. The chain has TRBV7-9 and TRBJ2-5; 9 bases match TRBD1. Germline loops: CDR1 SEHNR, CDR2 FQNEAQ (reference sequence). V trimming: 7 bases; J trimming: 3 bases; junction bases outside the gene matches: 9. This CDR3 region has 15 residues. In nucleotides, the CDR3 is TGTGCCAGCACCCCGTGGGGACAGGGAGAAGAGACCCAGTACTTC. It yields the protein CASTPWGQGEETQYF.

This clonotype has a handful of counts. The gene calls are TRBV10-3 and TRBJ2-7; 10 positions match TRBD1. V shed 6 bases, J shed 5 bases, and the junction held 4 bases outside the gene matches. There are 13 residues in the CDR3. CDR1 is ENHRY and CDR2 is SYGVKD in the germline V gene. Here the CDR3 DNA reads TGTGCCATCAGCGTGACAGGGGGCGACGAGCAGTACTTC. Translating it yields CAISVTGGDEQYF.

The genes are TRBV14 and TRBJ1-2, with D tentatively TRBD1 (6 bases). The germline V gene encodes CDR1 SGHDN and CDR2 FVKESK. The CDR3 consists of 14 residues. Trimming left V 4 bases short and J 7 bases short, with 16 bases between. CDR3 sequence (DNA): TGTGCCAGCAGCCGCAACTTGGGGGGCATTGGCTACACCTTC. The encoded protein is CASSRNLGGIGYTF.

For this clonotype: A much larger clone lies one base from this, so it may be a read error. This chain links TRBV2 with TRBJ2-5; D unclear. Per the germline V gene, CDR1 is SNHLY and CDR2 is FYNNEI. This CDR3 is built from 15 residues. DNA of the CDR3: TGTGCCAGCAGTGAAGGAAGTGGGTCACAAGAGACCCAGTGCTTC. Translation: CASSEGSGSQETQCF. Full variable domain (remainder filled in from reference TRBV2 and TRBJ2-5): EPEVTQTPSHQVTQMGQEVILRCVPISNHLYFYWYRQILGQKVEFLVSFYNNEISEKSEIFDDQFSVERPDGSNFTLKIRSTKLEDSAMYFCASSEGSGSQETQCFGPGTRLLVL.

Comment on this clonotype: A junction end diverges from the germline sequence, so it may reflect a read error. The chain employs TRBV5-1 and TRBJ2-5, with D tentatively TRBD2 (6 bases). The CDR3 sequence is 15 residues long. CDR1 and CDR2 (germline): SGHRS, YFSETQ. The CDR3 bases are TGTGCCAGCAGCCCCGCGCAGGGAGGCCAAGAGACCCAGTACTTC. Its translation: CASSPAQGGQETQYF. The variable domain in full, completed from reference TRBV5-1 and TRBJ2-5, reads KAGVTQTPRYLIKTRGQQVTLSCSPISGHRSVSWYQQTPGQGLQFLFEYFSETQRNKGNFPGRFSGRQFSNSRSEMNVSTLELGDSALYLCASSPAQGGQETQYFGPGTRLLVL.

There are many counts of this clonotype. The genes are TRBV29-1 and TRBJ2-5; 10 bases fit TRBD2. This CDR3 has 12 residues. With 5 bases clipped from V and 3 bases from J, the junction kept 0 bases outside the gene matches. In germline, CDR1 is SQVTM, CDR2 ANQGSEA. The CDR3 sequence: CSVSGREETQYF. The CDR3 bases are TGCAGCGTTAGCGGGAGGGAAGAGACCCAGTACTTC.

A few counts support this clonotype. V usage is TRBV7-3 and J usage is TRBJ1-1; D may be TRBD1 (5 bases). CDR1 and CDR2 from the germline V gene are SGHTA and FQGTGA. Trimming took 6 bases from V and 6 from J, leaving 14 bases between them. The CDR3 is 13 residues long. The CDR3 region has the DNA TGTGCCAGCAGTCCTGGGGGGAATGCTGAAGCTTTCTTT. Its translation: CASSPGGNAEAFF.